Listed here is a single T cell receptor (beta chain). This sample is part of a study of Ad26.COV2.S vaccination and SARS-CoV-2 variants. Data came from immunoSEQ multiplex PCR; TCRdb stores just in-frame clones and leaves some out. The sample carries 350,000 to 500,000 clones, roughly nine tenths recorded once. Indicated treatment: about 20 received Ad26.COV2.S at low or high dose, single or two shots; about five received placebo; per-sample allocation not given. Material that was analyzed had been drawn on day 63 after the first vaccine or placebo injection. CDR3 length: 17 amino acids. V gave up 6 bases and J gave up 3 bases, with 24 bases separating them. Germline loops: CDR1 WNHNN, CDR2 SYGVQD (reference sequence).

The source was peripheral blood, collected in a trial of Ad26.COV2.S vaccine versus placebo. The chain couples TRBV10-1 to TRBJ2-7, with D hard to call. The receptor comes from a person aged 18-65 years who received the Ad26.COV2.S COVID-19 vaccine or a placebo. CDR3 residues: CASSLKGVLGGYYEQYV. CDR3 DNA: TGCGCCAGCAGCCTAAAAGGCGTACTGGGCGGATACTACGAGCAGTACGTC.